The entry below describes one T cell receptor beta chain. This clone's antigen is unknown. No base-level quality is on record; no much larger clone is a single base apart. The cohort consisted of 666 healthy bone marrow donors. At the time of sampling, all cohort members were nominally healthy, though unrecorded immune exposures were likely present. Of the approximately 700 cohort members, 250 to 300 had positive CMV serostatus and roughly 350 had negative CMV serostatus, and CMV serostatus was not recorded for the donor. A peripheral blood sample was collected from each donor, and TCR beta sequencing was performed on peripheral blood mononuclear cells. The Qiagen DNeasy Blood Extraction Kit was used to extract genomic DNA from the blood cell samples. This entry is derived from a study of cytomegalovirus exposure and HLA in healthy donors (dated 2017 in TCRdb). As for the study more broadly: In an earlier analysis of under 600 of the donors, 276 Gb of sequence data and just under 120 million unique TCR beta sequences from roughly 190 million T cells were reported. An early release covering over 500 HLA-typed donors comprised roughly 300 gigabases of sequencing data and around 80 million unique TCR sequences. Of the roughly 400 genotyped donors, less than 85% were placed in the genetic ancestry cluster associated with self-reported Caucasian donors. The study was designed to test whether signatures of past pathogen exposure could be identified by cataloging public T cell receptors. The T cell repertoires of several hundred subjects were profiled by immunosequencing and related to cytomegalovirus serostatus. In addition to the first cohort of 666 subjects, a separate validation cohort of 120 different subjects was used. High-throughput TCR immunosequencing, statistical association of individual TCRs with disease status, and machine learning were combined to predict cytomegalovirus infection status. In a later analysis, previously published TCR beta repertoires from 500 to 750 donors were re-analyzed and high-resolution HLA genotyping was added so that TCR occurrence patterns could be studied. In the later analysis, no new phenotypic data were used to find candidate immune exposures; instead, reliance was placed on TCR beta sequences and their occurrence across donors. To decide whether each TCR beta V gene segment behaved as functional or pseudogenic, an earlier analysis of 587 of the donors relied on high-throughput TCR beta sequencing. Donor age, sex, ethnicity and CMV serostatus were collected together with the repertoire data. A later genetic analysis took genome-wide SNP genotypes for about 55% of the 666 donors and used that subset as a discovery cohort. Every repertoire in the discovery cohort had been generated on one and the same sequencing platform. Class I and class II HLA loci were covered by the typing at four-digit resolution. The number of typed donors differed by locus: roughly 620-640 for A, B, C, DRB1 and DQB1; 500 to 550 for DQA1; 606 for DPA1; and 400 to 480 for DPB1. A few DR-DQ haplotypes were handled as single units for association and clustering because linkage in the cohort was strong. Among around 400 genotyped donors of the cohort, an average of 235,054 unique TCR beta nucleotide sequences were sequenced per donor, around a sixth of them non-productive.

Study-level results and caveats: In both the original and validation cohorts, the classifier was reported to diagnose cytomegalovirus status with high specificity and sensitivity. According to a later analysis, parvovirus B19, influenza, CMV and Epstein-Barr virus appeared linked to several top co-occurrence clusters. Because counts were too low, roughly 16 rarely observed V segments, including chromosome 9 orphons, were excluded from the earlier analysis of some 590 of the donors. Specific HLA alleles were associated with about 17,000 TCR beta sequences at a false discovery rate of 0.05 in a later analysis. In a later analysis, TCR association rates were found to vary across HLA loci, with the most associated TCRs seen for DRB1 alleles and the fewest for HLA-C alleles. Because some donors lacked HLA typing at each locus, the association tests relied only on the typed subset. Most TCR sequences were observed very rarely across donors, whereas some public TCRs were present in many individuals. A later analysis found that most CMV-associated TCR beta chains appeared HLA-restricted, with HLA associations seemingly driven largely by CMV exposure. Presence/absence analyses assumed roughly uniform sequencing depth across donors, an assumption that may not hold. In a later genetic analysis, fewer N-insertions in productive TCRs were reported among donors in an Asian-associated ancestry cluster than the roughly 700-donor mean. A later genetic analysis associated a missense DCLRE1C variant with V-gene and J-gene trimming of TCR beta chains, and an independent cohort replicated the association. Strong co-occurrence of HLA alleles, especially DR and DQ, made assigning TCR associations to individual alleles difficult. In this cohort, only TCR beta chains were sequenced, and detectable features were limited by the absence of alpha or paired-chain data. For the cohort, immune exposure information was limited to CMV serostatus. A cluster of highly shared sequence variants was judged likely to represent a technical artifact of the sequencing pipeline. Linkage disequilibrium might explain the correlated functional status among segregating V segments, but an unknown experimental factor could not be excluded. A further reported finding was that TCR beta sequences accurately predicted the HLA-A and HLA-B alleles for most subjects in the first cohort. In a later analysis, HLA-associated TCR beta chains showed more clonal expansion and lower generation probabilities than non-associated chains that were equally common. It was suggested by the authors that the approach could potentially be generalized to other disease states and immunological phenotypes. Broadly in line with IMGT annotations, most TCR beta V segments showed up in productive rearrangements about 90% or about 30% of the time in an earlier analysis of around 550 of the donors. In vitro tests confirmed that three of the cytomegalovirus-associated TCR beta chains recognize cytomegalovirus antigens. In the study, about 150 TCR beta chains were listed as associated with cytomegalovirus.

Library preparation employed the immunoSEQ multiplex PCR assay. For the multiplex PCR, a mixture combining 60 forward primers for TCR Vbeta segments and 13 reverse primers for TCR Jbeta segments was used. Amplification of the CDR3 region of rearranged TCR beta genes was performed with a multiplex PCR assay on genomic DNA. The Illumina HiSeq System was used to sequence the amplified TCR beta libraries as 87-base-pair reads. Regarding the original processing steps: A later analysis counted some 74 million unique TCR beta chains across the 640 or so repertoires, and about 10 million of these chains were shared by at least two donors. Raw reads were error-corrected and collapsed into unique sequences with a nearest-neighbor algorithm that merged closely related sequences to remove PCR and sequencing errors. Alignment of CDR3 sequences to IMGT reference sequences was used to assign V, D and J gene segments. For a sequence to be retained, at least a six-nucleotide match to both a V gene segment and a J gene segment was required. Rearrangements were classified as productive when the CDR3 lacked stop codons and remained in frame with V and J, and all other rearrangements were classified as non-productive. Following IMGT convention, CDR3 was defined as the stretch from the second conserved V-encoded cysteine to the conserved J-encoded phenylalanine. The earlier analysis of roughly 590 of the donors excluded any sequence lacking an unambiguous match to a single V gene segment. An earlier analysis of fewer than 750 of the donors classified V segments as functional when productive rearrangements were above 56.7% and as segregating when the standard deviation between donors was above 5%. A statistical classification framework was developed to diagnose cytomegalovirus status using the catalog of TCR beta chain sequences. V and J gene assignment, in a later analysis, came from comparing TCR nucleotide sequences with IMGT/GENE-DB human TR gene sequences. The TCRdist pipeline was used in a later analysis to assign CDR3 sequences and most-parsimonious VDJ recombination scenarios. In a later analysis, every TCR beta chain was defined by the combination of its CDR3 amino acid sequence and its V-gene family, and reads without a unique V-gene family were dropped. In a later analysis, 450 to 600 highly shared, low-generation-probability nucleotide sequences were removed to address suspected cross-contamination and a sequencing artifact. A later analysis calculated a clonal expansion index for each public chain from normalized within-repertoire ranks of inferred template counts. A later analysis computed generation probabilities with a VDJ recombination model fitted to out-of-frame rearrangements, and checked the results against IGoR. In a later analysis, TCR-TCR, TCR-HLA and TCR-CMV co-occurrence was scored with hypergeometric tests, and a repertoire-size bias correction was applied to TCR pairs. False discovery rates were estimated in a later analysis by permuting HLA or CMV assignments 20 times. A later analysis grouped co-occurring TCRs with DBSCAN, adding TCRdist sequence similarity when clustering within HLA-allele-positive subsets. For co-occurrence clustering, repertoires with fewer than 30,000 or more than 120,000 public chains were excluded, along with a handful of repertoires with anomalous nucleotide sharing. TCRdb obtained this table from immuneACCESS and retained in-frame rearrangements with V and J assigned. These tables miss some clones; where compared with another copy, unresolved V genes account for less than half of the shortfall, and the remainder is unexplained. V, J and clone size were drawn from that table, and D and trimming were deduced from the DNA. In this sample the table shows 85,000 to 120,000 clones, 63% of which occur a single time. Of the sample, about 4.4% falls within the top ten clones.

This TCR was sampled from a human donor in good health. Sample: PBMCs.

The bases are TGTGCCAGCCTTGGACAGGTCCGGGGGACCCAGTACTTC. Its protein product is CASLGQVRGTQYF. The sequence links TRBV21-1 to TRBJ2-5; the table's D call, TRBD1, has no DNA check behind it. TRBV21-1 is a pseudogene. The CDR3 sequence holds 13 residues, the cysteine and phenylalanine included. Only CDR3 DNA is held: 39 bases, read in frame from base 1.